What follows are 27 T cell receptor beta chains derived from one specimen sequenced in a study of blood T cell repertoires in COVID-19. Method: immunoSEQ multiplex PCR; TCRdb's copy keeps in-frame clones and lacks some. The sample has about 230,000 clones, about 80% seen once. Material: PBMCs or T cells enriched from blood (not recorded which). These receptors all come from a man in his fifties or sixties who had recovered from COVID-19.

V and J are TRBV7-2 and TRBJ1-2; D gene unclear. Trimming took 1 base from V and 4 from J, leaving 10 bases between them. Per the germline V gene, CDR1 is SGHTA and CDR2 is FQGNSA. This CDR3 has 14 residues. The CDR3 DNA reads TGTGCCAGCAGCTTAGTGGAGGGAAGCTATGGCTACACCTTC. Its protein is CASSLVEGSYGYTF.

The chain links TRBV3-1 (or the pseudogene TRBV3-2) to TRBJ1-1; D is possibly TRBD1 (5 bases). The CDR3 has 14 amino acids. Trimming stripped 1 base from V and 4 bases from J, with 10 bases between. Germline CDR1 is LGHDT and CDR2 is YNNKEL (reference sequence). The chain's CDR3 is CASSQAQGGTEAFF. The CDR3 DNA reads TGTGCCAGCAGCCAAGCGCAGGGCGGCACTGAAGCTTTCTTT.

The chain couples TRBV3-1 (or the pseudogene TRBV3-2) to TRBJ2-2; 9 bases are a match to TRBD1. The germline V gene encodes CDR1 LGHDT and CDR2 YNNKEL (reference sequence). J was trimmed by 4 bases and V by 4 bases; bases with no gene match: 7. This CDR3 contains 16 residues. CDR3 region: CASSRTGGWGTGELFF. CDR3 DNA: TGTGCCAGCAGCCGAACAGGGGGCTGGGGCACCGGGGAGCTGTTTTTT.

This clone was counted a few times. The chain is built from TRBV13 and TRBJ2-5; 10 bases match TRBD2. Germline values: CDR1 PRHDT, CDR2 FYEKMQ (reference sequence). After removal of 0 bases from V and 0 bases from J, the junction contained 1 base not matched to a gene. This CDR3 has 16 residues. CDR3 DNA: TGTGCCAGCAGCTTAGGTCTAGCGGGGGACCAAGAGACCCAGTACTTC. Translation: CASSLGLAGDQETQYF. Using reference TRBV13 and TRBJ2-5 for the parts outside the CDR3, the full variable domain is AAGVIQSPRHLIKEKRETATLKCYPIPRHDTVYWYQQGPGQDPQFLISFYEKMQSDKGSIPDRFSAQQFSDYHSELNMSSLELGDSALYFCASSLGLAGDQETQYFGPGTRLLVL.

The gene calls are TRBV3-1 (or the pseudogene TRBV3-2) and TRBJ1-5; 11 bases are a match to TRBD1. The V segment lost 6 bases and the J segment 7 bases; nucleotides outside the gene matches: 5. Germline lookup yields CDR1 LGHDT and CDR2 YNNKEL (reference sequence). The CDR3 length is 14 residues. The chain's CDR3 is CASSRTGGEQPQHF. DNA of the CDR3: TGTGCCAGCAGTCGGACAGGGGGCGAACAGCCCCAGCATTTT.

The rearrangement joins TRBV7-2 to TRBJ2-2; 9 bases align to TRBD2. The CDR3 length is 18 residues. Germline-derived CDR1 and CDR2 are SGHTA and FQGNSA. V shed 1 base and J 1 base; nucleotides not matched to a gene: 7. This CDR3 reads CASSLVLAGVGNTGELFF. The CDR3 bases are TGTGCCAGCAGCTTAGTTTTAGCGGGAGTCGGGAACACCGGGGAGCTGTTTTTT.

The chain recombines TRBV13 with TRBJ1-2; D gene uncertain. CDR1 is PRHDT and CDR2 is FYEKMQ in the germline V gene (reference sequence). V was cut by 3 bases and J by 0 bases, with 11 bases left in between. CDR3 size: 15 residues. The CDR3 nucleotides read TGTGCCAGCAGCTTCTTTACGGAGGCTAACTATGGCTACACCTTC. Amino acid sequence: CASSFFTEANYGYTF.

This chain joins TRBV30 and TRBJ2-4; 7 bases are a match to TRBD1. CDR3 size: 12 residues. The V gene end was trimmed by 4 bases and the J gene end by 8 bases; junction bases not matched to a gene: 5. Germline-derived CDR1 and CDR2 are GTSNPN and SVGIG (reference sequence). The CDR3 loop reads CAWNRGRDIQYF. In DNA, the CDR3 is TGTGCCTGGAACAGGGGTCGGGACATTCAGTACTTC.

V and J are TRBV7-6 and TRBJ2-6; 7 positions agree with TRBD1. The V segment lost 5 bases and the J segment 2 bases; nucleotides outside the gene matches: 3. This CDR3 region has 15 residues. Germline V gene data show CDR1 as SGHVS and CDR2 as FNYEAQ. The CDR3 sequence: CASSMRGPGANVLTF. The CDR3, as DNA: TGTGCCAGCAGCATGAGGGGGCCTGGGGCCAACGTCCTGACTTTC.

The chain couples TRBV5-1 to TRBJ1-4; 8 positions match TRBD1. Germline assignment: CDR1 SGHRS and CDR2 YFSETQ. The CDR3 loop spans 16 amino acids. Trimming took 1 base from V and 0 from J; bases not matched to a gene: 2. The CDR3 spells CASSLNRGATNEKLFF. CDR3 nucleotide sequence: TGCGCCAGCAGCTTGAACAGGGGGGCAACTAATGAAAAACTGTTTTTT.

In this sample, this clone turned up once. V gene TRBV19 combines with J gene TRBJ1-5; 8 bases are a match to TRBD1. V was pared by 6 bases and J by 4 bases, with 5 bases of the junction left unmatched. From germline, CDR1 is LNHDA and CDR2 SQIVND (reference sequence). The CDR3 is 14 residues long. The chain's CDR3 is CASRKDRENQPQHF. CDR3 nucleotide sequence: TGTGCCAGTAGGAAGGACAGGGAAAATCAGCCCCAGCATTTT.

The chain has TRBV3-1 (or the pseudogene TRBV3-2) and TRBJ2-5; a possible D gene is TRBD2 (6 bases). V was clipped by 0 bases and J by 7 bases, with 15 bases between them. The CDR3 length is 15 residues. CDR1 is LGHDT, CDR2 YNNKEL, per germline (reference sequence). CDR3 sequence (DNA): TGTGCCAGCAGCCAAGAATGGTCTCAGGGAGGGACCCAGTACTTC. Amino acid sequence: CASSQEWSQGGTQYF.

V and J are TRBV10-3 and TRBJ1-5, with D possibly being TRBD1 (6 bases). The V gene lost 5 bases and the J gene lost 1 base, with 12 bases spanning the gap. Germline assignment: CDR1 ENHRY and CDR2 SYGVKD. CDR3 length equals 15 residues. CDR3 protein: CAISSSDRSNQPQHF. Written as DNA, the CDR3 is TGTGCCATCAGTAGCTCCGACAGGAGCAATCAGCCCCAGCATTTT.

This chain joins TRBV7-8 and TRBJ1-5; D remains ambiguous. V shed 1 base and J shed 4 bases, with 11 bases lying between them. Per the germline V gene, CDR1 is SGHVS and CDR2 is FQNEAQ. The CDR3 has 15 residues. The CDR3: CASSLVGARNQPQHF. The CDR3 DNA sequence: TGTGCCAGCAGCTTAGTGGGAGCTCGGAATCAGCCCCAGCATTTT.

The chain carries TRBV7-2 and TRBJ2-3; 15 nucleotides match TRBD2. This CDR3 has 18 residues. J was trimmed by 3 bases and V by 2 bases; bases with no gene match: 6. Germline V CDR1 and CDR2: SGHTA, FQGNSA. CDR3 region: CASSLSGLAGGRTDTQYF. In DNA, the CDR3 is TGTGCCAGCAGCTTAAGCGGACTAGCGGGGGGGCGTACAGATACGCAGTATTTT.

The chain joins TRBV19 to TRBJ2-5, with D perhaps TRBD1 (5 bases). The CDR3 is 14 amino acids. CDR1 and CDR2 (germline): LNHDA, SQIVND (reference sequence). The ends were cut back, 3 bases at V and 3 bases at J, with 11 bases in the middle. The CDR3 sequence: CASSIGTGEETQYF. The CDR3 bases are TGTGCCAGTAGTATCGGAACAGGAGAAGAGACCCAGTACTTC.

V gene TRBV5-1 combines with J gene TRBJ1-1, with 8 bases fitting TRBD1. Germline V lookup: CDR1 SGHRS, CDR2 YFSETQ. The CDR3 totals 16 residues. The V gene end was trimmed by 4 bases and the J gene end by 4 bases; junction bases not matched to a gene: 12. The CDR3 nucleotides read TGCGCCAGCAGCCTCAGACAGGGGTCGTTTAGCACTGAAGCTTTCTTT. Translated: CASSLRQGSFSTEAFF.

This clone was seen many times. The V gene is TRBV5-4, the J gene TRBJ2-2; maybe TRBD2 (6 bases). This CDR3 has 16 residues. V was cut by 0 bases and J by 5 bases, with 14 bases left in between. Looked up from germline, CDR1 is SGHNT and CDR2 is YYREEE (reference sequence). CDR3 amino acids: CASSLVAGPGTGELFF. CDR3 DNA: TGTGCCAGCAGCTTGGTTGCGGGGCCGGGGACCGGGGAGCTGTTTTTT. Complete variable domain (other parts from reference TRBV5-4 and TRBJ2-2): ETGVTQSPTHLIKTRGQQVTLRCSSQSGHNTVSWYQQALGQGPQFIFQYYREEENGRGNFPPRFSGLQFPNYSSELNVNALELDDSALYLCASSLVAGPGTGELFFGEGSRLTVL.

This chain links TRBV2 with TRBJ1-6, with 8 bases that match TRBD1. CDR3 length: 15 amino acids. Germline lookup yields CDR1 SNHLY and CDR2 FYNNEI. V was pared by 6 bases and J by 5 bases, with 6 bases of the junction left unmatched. CDR3 loop: CASSKSDRDNSPLHF. The CDR3 DNA is TGTGCCAGCAGCAAATCGGACAGGGATAATTCACCCCTCCACTTT.

This chain connects TRBV7-8 to TRBJ1-5; D is unclear. CDR1 is SGHVS and CDR2 is FQNEAQ in the germline V gene. V was cut by 1 base and J by 3 bases, with 13 bases left in between. CDR3 length equals 16 residues. The CDR3 nucleotides are TGTGCCAGCAGCTTAGTTGGTCACAGACCCAATCAGCCCCAGCATTTT. Amino acid sequence: CASSLVGHRPNQPQHF.

The rearrangement joins TRBV5-5 to TRBJ1-2; 11 nucleotides agree with TRBD1. The CDR3 totals 16 residues. J gave up 9 bases and V 4 bases, and 14 bases lay outside the gene matches. From germline, CDR1 is SGHKS and CDR2 YYEKEE (reference sequence). The CDR3 reads CASSTTGTGGFSSYTF. DNA for the CDR3: TGTGCCAGCAGCACCACCGGGACAGGGGGATTTTCGAGCTACACCTTC.

Points on this clone: Sequence at one end of the junction differs from germline and may be a read error. V is TRBV2 and J is TRBJ1-1, with TRBD1 as a possible D gene (6 bases). This CDR3 has 15 residues. The germline V gene encodes CDR1 SNHLY and CDR2 FYNNEI. CDR3 nucleotides: TGTGCCAGCACTATGGGGTCTCAGGGGAACGCTGAAGCTTTCTTT. Encoded protein: CASTMGSQGNAEAFF.

This chain uses TRBV3-1 (or the pseudogene TRBV3-2) with TRBJ1-5, with D perhaps matching TRBD1 (5 bases). This CDR3 region has 14 residues. CDR1 and CDR2 from the germline V gene are LGHDT and YNNKEL (reference sequence). V was clipped by 3 bases and J by 7 bases, with 13 bases between them. The DNA for the CDR3 is TGTGCCAGCAGCCACCGACAGTCCCACCAGCCCCAGCATTTT. Protein product: CASSHRQSHQPQHF.

The chain couples TRBV6-5 to TRBJ1-2, with D unclear. This CDR3 has 14 amino acids. V was clipped by 5 bases and J by 8 bases, with 18 bases between them. Germline CDR1 reads MNHEY; CDR2 reads SVGAGI. Written as DNA, the CDR3 is TGTGCCAGCAGTCCCCGAGGGATTCAAGCGGGCTACACCTTC. As protein: CASSPRGIQAGYTF.

J is TRBJ2-1 and V is TRBV30; 8 positions match TRBD2. V shed 0 bases, J shed 0 bases, and the junction held 4 bases outside the gene matches. There are 16 residues in the CDR3. Germline lookup yields CDR1 GTSNPN and CDR2 SVGIG (reference sequence). The CDR3 DNA sequence: TGTGCCTGGAGTGTAGCGGGGGCCTACTCCTACAATGAGCAGTTCTTC. Translating it yields CAWSVAGAYSYNEQFF.

The rearrangement joins TRBV6-5 to TRBJ1-1, with TRBD1 matching over 8 bases. The CDR3 totals 12 residues. Trimming removed 10 bases from V and 1 base from J; junction bases left unmatched: 2. The germline V gene encodes CDR1 MNHEY and CDR2 SVGAGI. CDR3 DNA sequence: TGTGCCACCGGACAGGGGAACACTGAAGCTTTCTTT. It yields the protein CATGQGNTEAFF.

The CDR3 here is CASSIPGTGLQPQHF. CDR3 bases: TGTGCCAGTAGTATACCCGGGACAGGTCTTCAGCCCCAGCATTTT. The chain recombines TRBV19 with TRBJ1-5; 8 positions agree with TRBD1. CDR1 is LNHDA, CDR2 SQIVND, per germline (reference sequence). CDR3 length equals 15 residues. V lost 2 bases, J lost 6 bases, and 6 bases stayed unmatched.